Presented here are 21 T cell receptor beta chains from one specimen sequenced in a study of cytomegalovirus exposure and HLA in healthy donors. 60 Vbeta and 13 Jbeta primers were used in PCR. TCRdb keeps only in-frame clones here, not all; method: immunoSEQ multiplex PCR. Its listing shows approximately 75,000 clones. Material: PBMCs. Source of these receptors: a boy younger than 18 in good health and CMV-seronegative.

The chain couples TRBV7-2 to TRBJ1-1; D might be TRBD1 (5 bases). There are 13 residues in the CDR3. V gave up 3 bases and J gave up 7 bases, with 12 bases separating them. Germline CDR1 reads SGHTA; CDR2 reads FQGNSA. The CDR3 here is CASSFWTGVEAFF. The CDR3 DNA follows: TGTGCCAGCAGCTTTTGGACGGGGGTTGAAGCTTTCTTT. The variable domain in full, with the rest retrieved from reference TRBV7-2 and TRBJ1-1, is GAGVSQSPSNKVTEKGKDVELRCDPISGHTALYWYRQSLGQGLEFLIYFQGNSAPDKSGLPSDRFSAERTGGSVSTLTIQRTQQEDSAVYLCASSFWTGVEAFFGQGTRLTVV.

The gene calls are TRBV6-1 and TRBJ1-1; 9 bases map to TRBD1. Germline values: CDR1 MNHNS, CDR2 SASEGT. The CDR3 is 15 residues long. The V gene end was trimmed by 7 bases and the J gene end by 6 bases; junction bases not matched to a gene: 12. The CDR3 nucleotides are TGTGCCAGCATCCGGGACAGGGTCGAGGTCTCTGAAGCTTTCTTT. Translated, it gives CASIRDRVEVSEAFF.

The chain links TRBV19 to TRBJ1-1; D is ambiguous. The CDR3 consists of 13 residues. The germline V gene has CDR1 LNHDA and CDR2 SQIVND (reference sequence). V lost 9 bases, J lost 2 bases, and 13 bases lay in between. The CDR3: CASETGGNTEAFF. CDR3 sequence (DNA): TGTGCCAGCGAGACCGGAGGAAACACTGAAGCTTTCTTT. Full variable domain (missing parts from reference TRBV19 and TRBJ1-1): DGGITQSPKYLFRKEGQNVTLSCEQNLNHDAMYWYRQDPGQGLRLIYYSQIVNDFQKGDIAEGYSVSREKKESFPLTVTSAQKNPTAFYLCASETGGNTEAFFGQGTRLTVV.

The chain has TRBV5-1 and TRBJ2-2; D is possibly TRBD1 (7 bases). V dropped 0 bases and J dropped 1 base, with 13 bases sitting between them. Germline-derived CDR1 and CDR2 are SGHRS and YFSETQ. This CDR3 comprises 17 residues. In DNA, the CDR3 is TGCGCCAGCAGCTTGGCCAGGGGGGCTTGGAACACCGGGGAGCTGTTTTTT. Amino acid sequence: CASSLARGAWNTGELFF.

Of note for this clone: Other DNA sequences in this specimen translate into the identical CDR3. The chain carries TRBV30 and TRBJ1-1; D remains ambiguous. This CDR3 has 13 amino acids. V shed 0 bases and J shed 1 base, with 6 bases lying between them. In germline, CDR1 is GTSNPN, CDR2 SVGIG (reference sequence). This CDR3 is CAWSVQRNTEAFF. CDR3 coding DNA: TGTGCCTGGAGTGTACAGAGGAACACTGAAGCTTTCTTT.

The chain couples TRBV19 to TRBJ1-1; 7 positions match TRBD1. Trimming took 0 bases from V and 6 from J; bases not matched to a gene: 10. The CDR3 has 16 residues. Germline V gene sequence: CDR1 LNHDA, CDR2 SQIVND (reference sequence). CDR3 bases: TGTGCCAGTAGTATAGACGTGAGCAGGGGGATGTCTGAAGCTTTCTTT. Translated, it gives CASSIDVSRGMSEAFF.

This rearrangement joins TRBV5-4 to TRBJ2-7; 12 nucleotides agree with TRBD2. Trimming at V came to 4 bases and at J to 3 bases, leaving 8 bases not matched to a gene. The CDR3 loop spans 16 amino acids. Germline loops: CDR1 SGHNT, CDR2 YYREEE (reference sequence). CDR3 in DNA: TGTGCCAGCAGCAGGGGACTAGCGGGCGCCCACTACGAGCAGTACTTC. Protein sequence: CASSRGLAGAHYEQYF. Filled out from reference TRBV5-4 and TRBJ2-7, the complete variable domain reads ETGVTQSPTHLIKTRGQQVTLRCSSQSGHNTVSWYQQALGQGPQFIFQYYREEENGRGNFPPRFSGLQFPNYSSELNVNALELDDSALYLCASSRGLAGAHYEQYFGPGTRLTVT.

DNA of the CDR3: TGTGCCAGCAGCCAAGGACAGGTGAACACTGAAGCTTTCTTT. This codes for CASSQGQVNTEAFF. The rearrangement links TRBV7-9 to TRBJ1-1; 7 bases are shared with TRBD1. Germline CDR1 and CDR2: SEHNR and FQNEAQ (reference sequence). The J segment lost 0 bases and the V segment lost 5 bases, leaving 3 bases of the junction unmatched. This CDR3 has 14 amino acids.

The V gene is TRBV13, the J gene TRBJ2-2; no definite D call. V lost 5 bases, J lost 2 bases, and 6 bases lay in between. Germline V lookup: CDR1 PRHDT, CDR2 FYEKMQ (reference sequence). CDR3 length: 13 amino acids. The DNA of the CDR3 is TGTGCCAGCAGCCTACCAAACACCGGGGAGCTGTTTTTT. The encoded protein is CASSLPNTGELFF.

V and J are TRBV7-8 and TRBJ1-5; 7 bases line up with TRBD1. V gave up 5 bases and J gave up 5 bases; unmatched junction bases: 9. The CDR3 extends over 15 amino acids. CDR1 is SGHVS and CDR2 is FQNEAQ in the germline V gene. CDR3 bases: TGTGCCAGCAGCCCGCGGGACAGCAGCGATCAGCCCCAGCATTTT. Encoded protein: CASSPRDSSDQPQHF.

The chain joins TRBV10-1 to TRBJ1-2, with no clear D. Germline-derived CDR1 and CDR2 are WNHNN and SYGVQD (reference sequence). V dropped 3 bases and J dropped 3 bases, with 8 bases sitting between them. This CDR3 has 13 amino acids. This chain's CDR3 is CASSESSYYGYTF. As DNA, the CDR3 is TGCGCCAGCAGTGAATCGAGTTACTATGGCTACACCTTC.

CDR3 protein: CASSLAVGNSGGYTF. The CDR3 DNA sequence: TGCGCCAGCAGCTTGGCGGTGGGGAACTCAGGGGGCTACACCTTC. V is TRBV5-1 and J is TRBJ1-2, with D possibly being TRBD1 (5 bases). V lost 0 bases and J 8 bases, leaving 17 bases between the germline ends. The CDR3 is 15 amino acids. Germline CDR1 reads SGHRS; CDR2 reads YFSETQ.

The V gene is TRBV5-6, the J gene TRBJ2-7; TRBD1 matches 8 bases. CDR3 length: 15 residues. The germline CDR1 and CDR2 sequences are SGHDT and YYEEEE. J gave up 6 bases and V 2 bases, and 10 bases lay outside the gene matches. CDR3 sequence (DNA): TGTGCCAGCAGCTTCTTTACTCGGACAGGGATCGAGCAGTACTTC. Translating it yields CASSFFTRTGIEQYF.

The chain joins TRBV7-8 to TRBJ2-7, with TRBD2 matching over 8 bases. Germline V CDR1 and CDR2: SGHVS, FQNEAQ. J lost 2 bases, V lost 5 bases, and 14 bases had no gene match. The CDR3 sequence is 17 residues long. The CDR3 bases are TGTGCCAGCAGCGTAGATTTAACTAGCGGACTACCCTACGAGCAGTACTTC. Its translation: CASSVDLTSGLPYEQYF.

This sequence joins TRBV5-1 and TRBJ2-7, with D possibly matching TRBD2 (5 bases). V was trimmed by 5 bases and J by 2 bases, leaving 14 bases between them. Germline lookup yields CDR1 SGHRS and CDR2 YFSETQ. CDR3 size: 14 residues. As DNA, the CDR3 is TGCGCCAGCAGTACCGGGATGCACGCCTACGAGCAGTACTTC. Its protein is CASSTGMHAYEQYF.

The V call is TRBV18, the J call TRBJ2-4; D is ambiguous. Germline V lookup: CDR1 KGHSH, CDR2 LQKENI. The CDR3 runs to 14 residues. Trimming removed 0 bases from V and 4 bases from J, with 7 bases in between. The CDR3 loop is CASSPPASKNIQYF. The CDR3 nucleotides read TGTGCCAGCTCACCACCGGCCTCAAAAAACATTCAGTACTTC.

This chain uses TRBV6-1 with TRBJ1-2; no clear D. Trimming pared 2 bases from V and 4 bases from J, leaving 8 bases between. CDR3 length: 13 amino acids. The V gene's germline CDR1 is MNHNS and CDR2 SASEGT. This chain's CDR3 is CASSEQGSYGYTF. CDR3 coding DNA: TGTGCCAGCAGTGAACAAGGGAGCTATGGCTACACCTTC.

V gene TRBV2 combines with J gene TRBJ1-2, with D maybe TRBD1 (6 bases). V was shortened by 5 bases and J by 6 bases, with 10 bases between the two germline ends. The length of the CDR3 is 12 residues. Germline assignment: CDR1 SNHLY and CDR2 FYNNEI. In nucleotides, the CDR3 is TGTGCCAGCAGTCAACAGGGACATGGCTACACCTTC. Translating it yields CASSQQGHGYTF.

J is TRBJ2-6 and V is TRBV30; possible D gene TRBD2, 5 bases. Germline CDR1 is GTSNPN and CDR2 is SVGIG (reference sequence). V gave up 0 bases and J gave up 4 bases, with 10 bases separating them. The CDR3 is 15 residues long. The CDR3 reads CAWSVGGSGANVLTF. CDR3 nucleotide sequence: TGTGCCTGGAGTGTAGGAGGTTCCGGGGCCAACGTCCTGACTTTC. The entire variable domain, with the rest obtained from reference TRBV30 and TRBJ2-6, is as follows: SQTIHQWPATLVQPVGSPLSLECTVEGTSNPNLYWYRQAAGRGLQLLFYSVGIGQISSEVPQNLSASRPQDRQFILSSKKLLLSDSGFYLCAWSVGGSGANVLTFGAGSRLTVL.

The chain has TRBV4-1 and TRBJ2-7; possibly TRBD1 for D (5 bases). Germline V gene lookup returns CDR1 MGHRA and CDR2 YSYEKL. This CDR3 spans 15 amino acids. V lost 0 bases, J lost 1 base, and 10 bases lay in between. Here the CDR3 DNA reads TGCGCCAGCAGCCAAGATGGGTCAGGGTCCTACGAGCAGTACTTC. Its protein product is CASSQDGSGSYEQYF.

The V and J genes are TRBV15 and TRBJ2-1; 14 nucleotides line up with TRBD2. The V gene end was trimmed by 3 bases and the J gene end by 5 bases; junction bases not matched to a gene: 12. The CDR3 extends over 19 amino acids. The germline V gene has CDR1 LNHNV and CDR2 YYDKDF (reference sequence). DNA of the CDR3: TGTGCCACCAGCAGGAGGACTAGCGGGAGGCCGGCGGTCGACAATGAGCAGTTCTTC. This codes for CATSRRTSGRPAVDNEQFF.